Below, 23 T cell receptor beta chains from the same sample are listed, as sequenced in a study of T cell repertoires in cytomegalovirus infection. MiXCR, run by TCRdb on the reads, gives a single entry per CDR3 protein. The sample contains 650,000 to 850,000 distinct CDR3 sequences, almost 30% of which appear only once. These receptors' antigens are unknown. The sample consisted of cultured CD8+ T cells from PBMCs, taken from culture after CMV antigen stimulation. These receptors originate from a human donor in good health (CMV status not recorded). Some clones in this sample may be carry-over from other donors' samples.

This clonotype was observed a few times. The chain links TRBV6-2 or TRBV6-3 to TRBJ2-1, with 7 bases matching TRBD1. V dropped 5 bases and J dropped 2; count of bases not matched to a gene: 6. The CDR3 runs 15 residues. CDR1 is MNHEY, CDR2 SVGEGT, per germline. CDR3 DNA sequence: TGTGCCAGCAGTGACAGGGTATCTACCTACAATGAGCAGTTCTTC. Protein product: CASSDRVSTYNEQFF.

The table lists this clonotype with a few counts. The gene calls are TRBV27 and TRBJ2-5; maybe TRBD2 (6 bases). The CDR3 totals 15 residues. CDR1 and CDR2 (germline): MNHEY, SMNVEV (reference sequence). Trimming stripped 4 bases from V and 3 bases from J, with 15 bases between. The CDR3 loop is CASSSTRDWKETQYF. The CDR3 DNA reads as TGTGCCAGCAGTTCGACCCGGGACTGGAAAGAGACCCAGTACTTC.

The chain has TRBV27 and TRBJ2-3, with D unresolved. This CDR3 has 15 amino acids. The V end was cut by 3 bases, the J end by 1 base, with 11 bases between. Germline V gene sequence: CDR1 MNHEY, CDR2 SMNVEV (reference sequence). The CDR3 DNA is TGTGCCAGCAGTTTCTCAGTGGCCGGCACAGATACGCAGTATTTT. Its protein product is CASSFSVAGTDTQYF.

In this sample, this clonotype turned up a few times. The chain combines TRBV24-1 with TRBJ2-3; 12 bases are shared with TRBD2. The CDR3 extends over 17 amino acids. V lost 0 bases and J lost 0; bases outside the gene matches: 0. The V gene's germline CDR1 is KGHDR and CDR2 SFDVKD. CDR3 loop: CATSDLTSGGSTDTQYF. CDR3 in DNA: TGTGCCACCAGTGATTTGACTAGCGGGGGGAGCACAGATACGCAGTATTTT.

This clonotype was counted only a few times. J is TRBJ1-2 and V is TRBV6-2 or TRBV6-3; a weak D match, TRBD1 (6 bases). The CDR3 runs 15 residues. The germline V gene has CDR1 MNHEY and CDR2 SVGEGT. Trimming pared 5 bases from V and 8 bases from J, leaving 21 bases between. The CDR3 bases are TGTGCCAGCAGTAACCGGACAGATTGGTTAGGGGGCTACACCTTC. Its translation is CASSNRTDWLGGYTF.

J is TRBJ2-1 and V is TRBV27; 11 positions match TRBD2. The J segment lost 2 bases and the V segment lost 2 bases, leaving 8 bases of the junction unmatched. The CDR3 runs 18 residues. Germline loops: CDR1 MNHEY, CDR2 SMNVEV (reference sequence). The CDR3 protein is CASSLSSGGVPTYNEQFF. The DNA of the CDR3 is TGTGCCAGCAGTTTAAGTAGCGGGGGGGTCCCCACCTACAATGAGCAGTTCTTC.

The chain couples TRBV27 to TRBJ2-7; D is possibly TRBD1 or TRBD2 (5 bases each). V lost 6 bases and J 5 bases, leaving 17 bases between the germline ends. Germline V gene data show CDR1 as MNHEY and CDR2 as SMNVEV (reference sequence). The CDR3 runs to 14 residues. The CDR3 here is CASSLYPTGHEQYV. The CDR3 region has the DNA TGTGCCAGCAGCCTCTACCCAACGGGGCACGAGCAGTACGTC.

V gene TRBV12-3 or TRBV12-4 combines with J gene TRBJ2-3; tentatively, D is TRBD1 (5 bases). V was trimmed by 3 bases and J by 2 bases, leaving 9 bases between them. The CDR3 is made up of 14 amino acids. Here the CDR3 reads CASSFAGITDTQYF. CDR3 sequence (DNA): TGTGCCAGCAGTTTTGCAGGGATCACAGATACGCAGTATTTT.

This chain uses TRBV6-2 or TRBV6-3 with TRBJ2-7; D perhaps matches TRBD1 (6 bases). The CDR3 totals 16 residues. The germline V gene has CDR1 MNHEY and CDR2 SVGEGT. The V end was cut by 6 bases, the J end by 3 bases, with 21 bases between. CDR3: CASSETGLQGIYEQYV. CDR3 bases: TGTGCCAGCAGCGAGACGGGTCTCCAGGGGATCTACGAGCAGTACGTC.

This clonotype was recorded many times. This chain uses TRBV7-8 with TRBJ2-1; D perhaps matches TRBD1 (5 bases). The CDR3 sequence is 16 residues long. Germline V gene lookup returns CDR1 SGHVS and CDR2 FQNEAQ. Trimming removed 0 bases at V and 1 base at J, with 10 bases between. The CDR3 protein is CASSLARQGSYNEQFF. The CDR3 nucleotides are TGTGCCAGCAGCTTAGCGCGGCAGGGATCCTACAATGAGCAGTTCTTC.

As concerns this clonotype: Just one base apart from a much larger clone, this may be a read error. The V call is TRBV7-2, the J call TRBJ2-7; D uncertain. In germline, CDR1 is SGHTA, CDR2 FQGNSA. The CDR3 consists of 16 residues. For the CDR3, the DNA is TGTGTCAGCAGCTTAGTTGGGTCAGGACGTACCTACGAGCAGTACTTC. It yields the protein CVSSLVGSGRTYEQYF. Supplemented by reference TRBV7-2 and TRBJ2-7, the full variable domain reads GAGVSQSPSNKVTEKGKDVELRCDPISGHTALYWYRQSLGQGLEFLIYFQGNSAPDKSGLPSDRFSAERTGGSVSTLTIQRTQQEDSAVYLCVSSLVGSGRTYEQYFGPGTRLTVT.

The CDR3 region is CASSPPDRAQFF. The CDR3 DNA reads TGTGCCAGCAGCCCCCCGGACAGGGCGCAGTTCTTC. V usage is TRBV13 and J usage is TRBJ2-1, with 8 bases identical to TRBD1. The CDR3 extends over 12 amino acids. From germline, CDR1 is PRHDT and CDR2 FYEKMQ (reference sequence). J was trimmed by 12 bases and V by 5 bases; bases with no gene match: 6.

The chain couples TRBV29-1 to TRBJ1-2; 9 bases fit TRBD1. V dropped 7 bases and J dropped 6; count of bases not matched to a gene: 12. The CDR3 loop spans 14 amino acids. Germline V CDR1 and CDR2: SQVTM, ANQGSEA. CDR3 nucleotides: TGCAGCGGTGGCCGGGACAGGGCTCAGGATGGCTACACCTTC. It codes for CSGGRDRAQDGYTF.

J is TRBJ2-4 and V is TRBV3-1, with D possibly being TRBD2 (6 bases). The V end lost 6 bases, the J end lost 5 bases, and 8 bases lay between the germline ends. This CDR3 contains 12 residues. CDR1 and CDR2 from the germline V gene are LGHDT and YNNKEL (reference sequence). The CDR3: CASSGRQNIQYF. CDR3 in DNA: TGTGCCAGCAGTGGGAGGCAAAACATTCAGTACTTC.

This clonotype has only a few counts. V and J are TRBV6-5 and TRBJ1-1, with D hard to call. Germline CDR1 reads MNHEY; CDR2 reads SVGAGI. V gave up 2 bases and J gave up 2 bases, with 9 bases separating them. The CDR3 spans 14 residues. CDR3 in DNA: TGTGCCAGCAGTTACGAGGGAGTTAACACTGAAGCTTTCTTT. Translation: CASSYEGVNTEAFF.

This clonotype was recorded many times. The J gene is TRBJ1-2, the V gene TRBV7-2; D gene unclear. The CDR3 covers 13 residues. Trimming removed 1 base from V and 8 bases from J, with 11 bases in between. Looked up from germline, CDR1 is SGHTA and CDR2 is FQGNSA. The CDR3 sequence is CASSLGPDDGYTF. Here the CDR3 DNA reads TGTGCCAGCAGCTTAGGGCCAGACGACGGCTACACCTTC. Complete variable domain (other parts from reference TRBV7-2 and TRBJ1-2): GAGVSQSPSNKVTEKGKDVELRCDPISGHTALYWYRQSLGQGLEFLIYFQGNSAPDKSGLPSDRFSAERTGGSVSTLTIQRTQQEDSAVYLCASSLGPDDGYTFGSGTRLTVV.

The rearrangement uses TRBV27 and TRBJ2-1, with 9 positions matching TRBD2. The CDR3 covers 15 residues. V lost 5 bases, J lost 6 bases, and 8 bases stayed unmatched. Germline loops: CDR1 MNHEY, CDR2 SMNVEV (reference sequence). In nucleotides, the CDR3 is TGTGCCAGCAGTCTTCCAGGGACTAGCCCCAATGAGCAGTTCTTC. Translation: CASSLPGTSPNEQFF.

V gene TRBV12-3 or TRBV12-4 combines with J gene TRBJ2-5, with D possibly matching TRBD1 (6 bases). V lost 6 bases, J lost 5 bases, and 13 bases lay in between. This CDR3 region has 13 residues. The CDR3 reads CASRQGWEETQYF. The CDR3 nucleotides are TGTGCCAGCAGACAGGGATGGGAGGAGACCCAGTACTTC.

The chain combines TRBV6-1 with TRBJ1-3; no clear D. V was trimmed by 0 bases and J by 4 bases, leaving 16 bases between them. The germline CDR1 and CDR2 sequences are MNHNS and SASEGT. There are 17 residues in the CDR3. This chain's CDR3 is CASSEALGRVTGNTIYF. The CDR3 DNA sequence: TGTGCCAGCAGTGAAGCCCTGGGGAGAGTTACGGGAAACACCATATATTTT.

This chain connects TRBV2 to TRBJ2-2; D perhaps matches TRBD1 (6 bases). This CDR3 has 15 amino acids. Germline CDR1 is SNHLY and CDR2 is FYNNEI. Trimming pared 8 bases from V and 2 bases from J, leaving 15 bases between. CDR3: CASSRRDTNTGELFF. Written as DNA, the CDR3 is TGTGCCAGCTCCAGAAGGGACACTAACACCGGGGAGCTGTTTTTT. Filled out from reference TRBV2 and TRBJ2-2, the complete variable domain reads EPEVTQTPSHQVTQMGQEVILRCVPISNHLYFYWYRQILGQKVEFLVSFYNNEISEKSEIFDDQFSVERPDGSNFTLKIRSTKLEDSAMYFCASSRRDTNTGELFFGEGSRLTVL.

This clonotype was seen a handful of times. The chain recombines TRBV11-3 with TRBJ1-3; D is unclear. Trimming shortened V by 3 bases and J by 0 bases, and 15 bases separated the two germline ends. Germline V gene data show CDR1 as SGHNT and CDR2 as YENEEA. The CDR3 loop spans 17 amino acids. The CDR3 DNA reads as TGTGCCAGCAGCTTCGGATTCTCGTTGAGCTCTGGAAACACCATATATTTT. The encoded protein is CASSFGFSLSSGNTIYF.

This sequence joins TRBV6-2 or TRBV6-3 and TRBJ1-6, with 9 bases fitting TRBD1. Germline values: CDR1 MNHEY, CDR2 SVGEGT. This CDR3 has 15 amino acids. V gave up 5 bases and J gave up 9 bases; unmatched junction bases: 8. DNA of the CDR3: TGTGCCAGCAGTGTCCGGGACAGGGAAGCTTCACCCCTCCACTTT. Translating it yields CASSVRDREASPLHF.

The rearrangement links TRBV19 to TRBJ2-4; D not resolved. This CDR3 has 15 residues. Trimming removed 7 bases at V and 5 bases at J, with 18 bases between. Germline V gives CDR1 LNHDA, CDR2 SQIVND (reference sequence). The CDR3 loop is CASTKRDTSQNIQYF. The CDR3, as DNA: TGTGCCAGTACCAAAAGGGATACCTCCCAAAACATTCAGTACTTC.